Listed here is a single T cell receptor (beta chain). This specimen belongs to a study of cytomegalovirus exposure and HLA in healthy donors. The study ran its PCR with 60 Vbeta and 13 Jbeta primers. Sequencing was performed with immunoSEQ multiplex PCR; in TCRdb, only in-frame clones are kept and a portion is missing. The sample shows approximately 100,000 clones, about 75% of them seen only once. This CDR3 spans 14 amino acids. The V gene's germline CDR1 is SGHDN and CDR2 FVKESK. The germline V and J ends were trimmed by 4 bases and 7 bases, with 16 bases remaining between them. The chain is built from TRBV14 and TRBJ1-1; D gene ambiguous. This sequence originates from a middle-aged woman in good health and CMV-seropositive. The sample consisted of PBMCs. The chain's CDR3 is CASSPRFWSNEAFF. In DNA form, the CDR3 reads TGTGCCAGCAGCCCCAGGTTCTGGTCCAATGAAGCTTTCTTT.